This T cell receptor beta chain was found in a study of STAT5B mutations in CD4+ large granular lymphocyte leukemia. Study-wide results and caveats: The clonality comparison with controls used just 6 CD4-sorted patient samples.

As handled by the study authors: A clonotype over 5% of the repertoire counted as a possible leukemic clone, around 61 overall. TCRdb's table, derived via immunoSEQ multiplex PCR, lists solely in-frame clones and lacks some. V, J and clone size are those of that table, while D and trimming were read from the DNA. This sample has 7,600 or so clones, with over 70% found just once. Details on this clone: Its target is unknown.

Sequencing used PBMCs. The source is a woman between 55 and 75 years old with CD4+ T-cell large granular lymphocyte leukemia.

CDR3 sequence (DNA): TGTGCCAGCAGCCTCCAGTCCCCGGGACAGGCAGTCTACGAGCAGTACTTC. This translates into CASSLQSPGQAVYEQYF. The rearrangement uses TRBV11-3 and TRBJ2-7; 8 nucleotides agree with TRBD1. The CDR3 consists of 17 residues. Germline values: CDR1 SGHNT, CDR2 YENEEA. After removal of 5 bases from V and 3 bases from J, the junction contained 15 bases not matched to a gene.